Below, 27 T cell receptor beta chains from the same sample are listed, as sequenced in a study of T cells in Graves' hyperthyroidism and ophthalmopathy. It was RNA transcripts that yielded the amplified TCR beta CDR3 regions. First-round RT-PCR with HTBI primers amplified the TCR CDR3 region. TCRdb redid the calling of the multiplex PCR reads with MiXCR, one entry per CDR3 protein. The sample carries hundreds of thousands of distinct CDR3 sequences, approximately 23% recorded once. The sample consisted of blood. These receptors all come from a woman aged 40 to 50 with Graves' ophthalmopathy.

This clonotype was seen ten or more times. J is TRBJ2-5 and V is TRBV28; D may be TRBD1 (5 bases). Trimming took 1 base from V and 5 from J, leaving 14 bases between them. The length of the CDR3 is 15 residues. Germline V CDR1 and CDR2: MDHEN, SYDVKM. CDR3 amino acids: CASSLSGQGWETQYF. The CDR3 bases are TGTGCCAGCAGTTTATCAGGCCAGGGCTGGGAGACCCAGTACTTC.

The J gene is TRBJ1-2, the V gene TRBV15; D uncertain. Germline V gene lookup returns CDR1 LNHNV and CDR2 YYDKDF (reference sequence). CDR3 length: 14 amino acids. V lost 0 bases and J 1 base, leaving 6 bases between the germline ends. DNA of the CDR3: TGTGCCACCAGCAGAGACAACCTTAACTATGGCTACACCTTC. Amino acid sequence: CATSRDNLNYGYTF.

The genes are TRBV12-3 or TRBV12-4 and TRBJ2-7; tentatively, D is TRBD2 (5 bases). CDR3 length equals 13 residues. Trimming removed 7 bases from V and 4 bases from J, with 14 bases in between. This CDR3 reads CASNVGSGYEQYF. For the CDR3, the DNA is TGTGCCAGCAACGTTGGGTCGGGGTACGAGCAGTACTTC.

Comment on this clonotype: This may arise from a read error, as a much more abundant clone is one base away. J is TRBJ2-5 and V is TRBV10-1, with D uncertain. V was trimmed by 9 bases and J by 0 bases, leaving 20 bases between them. Germline V gives CDR1 WNHNN, CDR2 SYGVQD (reference sequence). The CDR3 is 16 amino acids. The CDR3, as DNA: TGCGCCAGGAGCCAAGATGGGCTCGCTTACCAAGAGACCCAGTACTTC. This sequence encodes CARSQDGLAYQETQYF.

This clonotype showed up just a few times. This may be a read error: a much more frequent sequence differs by one nucleotide. This chain connects TRBV28 to TRBJ2-5, with D possibly TRBD2 on 6 matching bases. The germline CDR1 and CDR2 sequences are MDHEN and SYDVKM. The CDR3 is made up of 14 amino acids. V lost 6 bases and J 4 bases, leaving 15 bases between the germline ends. The CDR3 spells CASSRDSRGETQYF. As DNA, the CDR3 is TGTGCCAGCAGCCGGGACTCTCGAGGAGAGACCCAGTACTTC.

This clonotype has a handful of counts. The chain carries TRBV28 and TRBJ1-2; D may be TRBD1 (5 bases). Germline loops: CDR1 MDHEN, CDR2 SYDVKM. Trimming cost V 6 bases and J 0 bases, with 17 bases left between them. The CDR3 is made up of 16 amino acids. In nucleotides, the CDR3 is TGTGCCAGCAGCCCTCCCGACAGCCCCACTAACTATGGCTACACCTTC. This codes for CASSPPDSPTNYGYTF.

This clonotype was counted at least ten times. The chain employs TRBV6-1 and TRBJ2-7, with D uncertain. CDR1 and CDR2 from the germline V gene are MNHNS and SASEGT. Trimming took 3 bases from V and 0 from J, leaving 18 bases between them. CDR3 length equals 17 residues. CDR3 bases: TGTGCCAGCAGTGAGGATACCCACCGGTCAAGCTCCTACGAGCAGTACTTC. Its translation: CASSEDTHRSSSYEQYF.

This sequence joins TRBV20-1 and TRBJ1-2; 10 bases fit TRBD1. After removal of 3 bases from V and 8 bases from J, the junction contained 6 bases not matched to a gene. CDR1 and CDR2 (germline): DFQATT, SNEGSKA (reference sequence). The CDR3 covers 13 residues. The DNA of the CDR3 is TGCAGTGCTAGCCACGGACAGGGGGTAGGCTACACCTTC. Protein sequence: CSASHGQGVGYTF.

The rearrangement joins TRBV5-1 to TRBJ2-7, with 7 bases lining up with TRBD2. The germline V gene encodes CDR1 SGHRS and CDR2 YFSETQ. V shed 5 bases and J 0 bases; nucleotides not matched to a gene: 8. This CDR3 is built from 15 residues. The CDR3 reads CASRGGLGSSYEQYF. DNA for the CDR3: TGCGCCAGCAGGGGAGGACTAGGGAGCTCCTACGAGCAGTACTTC.

Many counts were recorded for this clonotype. The rearrangement uses TRBV6-1 and TRBJ1-5; possible D gene TRBD1, 6 bases. This CDR3 has 15 residues. Germline-derived CDR1 and CDR2 are MNHNS and SASEGT. V dropped 6 bases and J dropped 0 bases, with 12 bases sitting between them. CDR3: CASRPQGNSNQPQHF. Here the CDR3 DNA reads TGTGCCAGCAGGCCGCAGGGGAATAGCAATCAGCCCCAGCATTTT.

This clonotype was counted many times. The rearrangement uses TRBV7-3 and TRBJ2-3; D is tentatively TRBD1 or TRBD2 (5 bases each). V was shortened by 6 bases and J by 4 bases, with 17 bases between the two germline ends. Germline assignment: CDR1 SGHTA and CDR2 FQGTGA. CDR3 length: 15 residues. CDR3 nucleotide sequence: TGTGCCAGCAGTCCGGGACCGGAAGATCCAGATACGCAGTATTTT. Its translation is CASSPGPEDPDTQYF.

This clonotype was counted ten times or more. The chain is built from TRBV24-1 and TRBJ2-5, with TRBD2 identical over 8 bases. In germline, CDR1 is KGHDR, CDR2 SFDVKD. V was pared by 4 bases and J by 5 bases, with 8 bases of the junction left unmatched. The CDR3 is 15 residues long. The CDR3 nucleotides read TGTGCCACCAGTGACGCGGGAGGACTCCGGGAGACCCAGTACTTC. Translation gives CATSDAGGLRETQYF.

The table lists this clonotype with many counts. The CDR3 nucleotides are TGTGCCAGCAGTCACTACACCGGGGAGCTGTTTTTT. Protein: CASSHYTGELFF. J is TRBJ2-2 and V is TRBV12-3 or TRBV12-4, with D unclear. CDR3 length equals 12 residues. The V end lost 5 bases, the J end lost 3 bases, and 4 bases lay between the germline ends.

This clonotype was recorded at least ten times. J is TRBJ2-5 and V is TRBV12-3 or TRBV12-4, with 7 bases matching TRBD1. V gave up 10 bases and J gave up 5 bases; unmatched junction bases: 7. The CDR3 loop spans 12 amino acids. The CDR3 spells CATRQGTETQYF. CDR3 DNA sequence: TGTGCCACCCGACAGGGAACGGAGACCCAGTACTTC.

This clonotype was picked up many times. The rearrangement joins TRBV5-1 to TRBJ2-5; 11 bases fit TRBD2. The germline gives CDR1 SGHRS, CDR2 YFSETQ. V gave up 3 bases and J gave up 3 bases; unmatched junction bases: 1. The CDR3 is 14 amino acids. CDR3 sequence (DNA): TGCGCCAGCAGCTGGGGACTAGCGGAAGAGACCCAGTACTTC. As protein: CASSWGLAEETQYF. Filled out from reference TRBV5-1 and TRBJ2-5, the complete variable domain reads KAGVTQTPRYLIKTRGQQVTLSCSPISGHRSVSWYQQTPGQGLQFLFEYFSETQRNKGNFPGRFSGRQFSNSRSEMNVSTLELGDSALYLCASSWGLAEETQYFGPGTRLLVL.

The table lists this clonotype with many counts. This chain joins TRBV7-8 and TRBJ1-1; TRBD1 might be the D (5 bases). V was pared by 3 bases and J by 6 bases, with 20 bases between. The CDR3 is 16 residues long. The V gene's germline CDR1 is SGHVS and CDR2 FQNEAQ. The CDR3 here is CASSFKPQGFGAEAFF. CDR3 nucleotides: TGTGCCAGCAGCTTTAAGCCCCAGGGTTTCGGCGCTGAAGCTTTCTTT.

In its sample, this clonotype was seen many times. The chain links TRBV5-1 to TRBJ1-1, with no clear D. V lost 0 bases and J 4 bases, leaving 13 bases between the germline ends. This CDR3 is 15 amino acids long. The germline gives CDR1 SGHRS, CDR2 YFSETQ. CDR3 sequence reads: CASSLDFGSRTEAFF. CDR3 nucleotides: TGCGCCAGCAGCTTGGATTTCGGGAGTCGCACTGAAGCTTTCTTT. The full variable domain, its missing parts supplied by reference TRBV5-1 and TRBJ1-1, is KAGVTQTPRYLIKTRGQQVTLSCSPISGHRSVSWYQQTPGQGLQFLFEYFSETQRNKGNFPGRFSGRQFSNSRSEMNVSTLELGDSALYLCASSLDFGSRTEAFFGQGTRLTVV.

This clonotype was picked up many times. V usage is TRBV5-1 and J usage is TRBJ2-7; no definite D call. The CDR3 extends over 13 amino acids. The V end was cut by 4 bases, the J end by 0 bases, with 8 bases between. CDR1 SGHRS and CDR2 YFSETQ come from the germline V gene. This CDR3 is CASSDDGSYEQYF. The CDR3, as DNA: TGCGCCAGCAGCGATGACGGCTCCTACGAGCAGTACTTC.

This chain joins TRBV11-2 and TRBJ2-7, with a weak D call TRBD1 (6 bases). Germline V gene lookup returns CDR1 SGHAT and CDR2 FQNNGV. The CDR3 totals 15 residues. The V end lost 0 bases, the J end lost 1 base, and 10 bases lay between the germline ends. CDR3 residues: CASSLEWDISYEQYF. DNA of the CDR3: TGTGCCAGCAGCTTAGAATGGGACATATCCTACGAGCAGTACTTC.

In its sample, this clonotype was seen many times. CDR3 nucleotides: TGTGCCAGCAGCGAAAGACAGGGGATGAACACTGAAGCTTTCTTT. Amino acids: CASSERQGMNTEAFF. The rearrangement joins TRBV2 to TRBJ1-1, with 8 bases lining up with TRBD1. V dropped 6 bases and J dropped 0; count of bases not matched to a gene: 6. CDR3 length: 15 amino acids. The germline gives CDR1 SNHLY, CDR2 FYNNEI.

In its sample, this clonotype was seen many times. The rearrangement links TRBV12-3 or TRBV12-4 to TRBJ2-7; 11 nucleotides line up with TRBD2. This CDR3 comprises 14 residues. J gave up 6 bases and V 4 bases, and 5 bases lay outside the gene matches. In nucleotides, the CDR3 is TGTGCCAGCAGTTCAGGACTAGCGGGTAGCGAGCAGTACTTC. Its protein product is CASSSGLAGSEQYF.

The chain carries TRBV4-1 and TRBJ2-5, with D hard to call. With 1 base removed from V and 1 base from J, the gap between germline ends came to 10 bases. From germline, CDR1 is MGHRA and CDR2 YSYEKL. The length of the CDR3 is 15 residues. CDR3 residues: CASSQVSGIQETQYF. The CDR3 DNA reads as TGCGCCAGCAGCCAAGTGTCAGGAATCCAAGAGACCCAGTACTTC.

In this sample, this clonotype turned up many times. V usage is TRBV5-1 and J usage is TRBJ2-7; TRBD1 agrees at 7 bases. The CDR3 has 14 residues. Germline values: CDR1 SGHRS, CDR2 YFSETQ. V shed 3 bases and J 4 bases; nucleotides not matched to a gene: 7. The CDR3 loop reads CASSSTGAGYEQYF. CDR3 DNA sequence: TGCGCCAGCAGCTCCACAGGGGCCGGATACGAGCAGTACTTC.

In its sample, this clonotype was seen many times. The chain has TRBV27 and TRBJ2-2; D is perhaps TRBD2 (6 bases). CDR3 length: 15 amino acids. V was trimmed by 5 bases and J by 1 base, leaving 11 bases between them. CDR1 and CDR2 (germline): MNHEY, SMNVEV (reference sequence). CDR3 in DNA: TGTGCCAGCAGTCCCCACGGGGGGAACACCGGGGAGCTGTTTTTT. Its protein is CASSPHGGNTGELFF.

This clonotype was detected ten times or more. A much larger clone lies one base from this, so it may be a read error. The rearrangement links TRBV20-1 to TRBJ2-5; D remains ambiguous. V lost 5 bases, J lost 1 base, and 5 bases lay in between. The CDR3 runs 11 residues. Germline assignment: CDR1 DFQATT and CDR2 SNEGSKA (reference sequence). The CDR3 nucleotides read TGCAGTGCTCAGTCCCAAGAGACCCAGTACTTC. This codes for CSAQSQETQYF.

This clonotype came up many times. The chain's CDR3 is CASSYPPMYEQYF. The CDR3 DNA follows: TGTGCCAGCAGTTACCCGCCGATGTACGAGCAGTACTTC. The chain has TRBV6-5 and TRBJ2-7; D uncertain. Per germline, CDR1 MNHEY and CDR2 SVGAGI. Trimming left V 2 bases short and J 4 bases short, with 9 bases between. CDR3 length equals 13 residues.

The rearrangement uses TRBV13 and TRBJ2-7, with D possibly TRBD2 on 6 matching bases. V was clipped by 3 bases and J by 2 bases, with 11 bases between them. Germline assignment: CDR1 PRHDT and CDR2 FYEKMQ (reference sequence). The CDR3 is 14 residues long. The chain's CDR3 is CASSFAGIPYEQYF. The DNA of the CDR3 is TGTGCCAGCAGCTTCGCGGGAATCCCCTACGAGCAGTACTTC.